This TCR beta chain was sequenced during a study of blood T cell repertoires in COVID-19. Profiled with immunoSEQ multiplex PCR; TCRdb holds only in-frame clones, not every one. The sample contains under 250,000 clones, over 75% of which appear only once. The CDR3 extends over 18 amino acids. V dropped 5 bases and J dropped 0; count of bases not matched to a gene: 15. CDR1 is SGHNT, CDR2 YYREEE, per germline (reference sequence). The chain employs TRBV5-4 and TRBJ2-3, with 7 bases that match TRBD2. Sequenced sample: peripheral blood. The clonotype was recovered from a woman older than 75 with acute or convalescent COVID-19. The CDR3 sequence: CASRREKGSGLSTDTQYF. The CDR3 bases are TGTGCCAGCAGGAGGGAAAAGGGTAGCGGGCTCAGCACAGATACGCAGTATTTT.